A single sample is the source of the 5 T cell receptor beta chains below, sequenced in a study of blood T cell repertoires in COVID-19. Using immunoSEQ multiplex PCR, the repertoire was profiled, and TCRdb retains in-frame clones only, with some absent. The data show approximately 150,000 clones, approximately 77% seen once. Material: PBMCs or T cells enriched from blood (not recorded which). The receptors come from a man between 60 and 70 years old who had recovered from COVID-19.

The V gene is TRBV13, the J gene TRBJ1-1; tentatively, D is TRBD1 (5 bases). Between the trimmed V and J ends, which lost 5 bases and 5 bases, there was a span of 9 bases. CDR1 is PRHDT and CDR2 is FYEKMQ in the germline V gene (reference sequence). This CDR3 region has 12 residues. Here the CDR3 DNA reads TGTGCCAGCAGCCAAAGGGGAACTGAAGCTTTCTTT. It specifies CASSQRGTEAFF.

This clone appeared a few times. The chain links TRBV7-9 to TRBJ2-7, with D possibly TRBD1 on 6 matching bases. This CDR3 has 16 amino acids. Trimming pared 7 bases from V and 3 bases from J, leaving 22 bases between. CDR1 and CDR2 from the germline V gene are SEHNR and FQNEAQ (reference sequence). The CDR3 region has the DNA TGTGCCAGCACCCTTCTAGGGGGAGCTAGCAGCTACGAGCAGTACTTC. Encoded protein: CASTLLGGASSYEQYF.

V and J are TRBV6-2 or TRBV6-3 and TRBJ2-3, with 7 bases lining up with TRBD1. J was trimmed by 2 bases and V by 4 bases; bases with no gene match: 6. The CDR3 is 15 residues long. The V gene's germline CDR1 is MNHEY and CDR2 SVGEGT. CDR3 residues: CASSLWDRVTDTQYF. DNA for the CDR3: TGTGCCAGCAGTTTATGGGACAGAGTCACAGATACGCAGTATTTT.

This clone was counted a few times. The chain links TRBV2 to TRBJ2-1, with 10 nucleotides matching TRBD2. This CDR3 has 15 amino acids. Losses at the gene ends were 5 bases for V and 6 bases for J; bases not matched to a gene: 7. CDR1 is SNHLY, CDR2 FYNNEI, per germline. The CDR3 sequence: CASSPAGGPSNEQFF. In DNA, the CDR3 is TGTGCCAGCAGTCCAGCGGGAGGGCCGTCCAATGAGCAGTTCTTC.

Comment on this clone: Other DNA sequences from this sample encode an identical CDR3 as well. The chain's CDR3 is CASSIRDRGYEQYF. The CDR3 nucleotides read TGTGCCAGTAGTATTCGGGACAGGGGGTACGAGCAGTACTTC. The chain joins TRBV19 to TRBJ2-7; 11 bases agree with TRBD1. Germline V lookup: CDR1 LNHDA, CDR2 SQIVND (reference sequence). The CDR3 loop spans 14 amino acids. V lost 3 bases and J lost 4; bases outside the gene matches: 2.